This is a list of T cell receptor beta chains from one sample in a study of Ad26.COV2.S vaccination and SARS-CoV-2 variants. Data came from immunoSEQ multiplex PCR; TCRdb stores just in-frame clones and leaves some out. The data contain 250,000 or so clones, roughly nine tenths of them seen just once; the ten biggest clones take up 2.5% to 3.5%. The source material was peripheral blood, sampled in a trial of Ad26.COV2.S vaccine versus placebo. These TCRs come from a person between 18 and 59 years old who received the Ad26.COV2.S COVID-19 vaccine or a placebo. The CDR3 runs from the conserved cysteine through the conserved F or W. D genes are given only for firm matches. Clone sizes are given selectively: once, few, many, or a class where the clone is expanded.

clone_size: -; d_call: TRBD1; v_call: TRBV13; j_call: TRBJ2-4; cdr3_aa: CASSQDRRKNIQYF; cdr3_nt: TGTGCCAGCAGCCAGGACAGGCGCAAAAACATTCAGTACTTC
clone_size: -; d_call: -; v_call: TRBV19; j_call: TRBJ2-6; cdr3_aa: CASSFPQGGPSGANVLTF; cdr3_nt: TGTGCCAGTAGTTTCCCCCAGGGAGGTCCTTCTGGGGCCAACGTCCTGACTTTC
clone_size: few; d_call: -; v_call: TRBV20-1; j_call: TRBJ1-6; cdr3_aa: CSASGGVQSNSYNSPLHF; cdr3_nt: TGCAGTGCCAGTGGTGGGGTGCAGAGTAATTCCTATAATTCACCCCTCCACTTT
clone_size: -; d_call: -; v_call: TRBV29-1; j_call: TRBJ1-1; cdr3_aa: CSVGGPGGAFF; cdr3_nt: TGCAGCGTTGGCGGGCCAGGAGGAGCTTTCTTT
clone_size: -; d_call: TRBD1; v_call: TRBV9; j_call: TRBJ1-1; cdr3_aa: CASSVGLQGARGTEAFF; cdr3_nt: TGTGCCAGCAGCGTAGGTTTACAGGGGGCGCGAGGGACTGAAGCTTTCTTT
clone_size: -; d_call: -; v_call: TRBV6-1; j_call: TRBJ2-3; cdr3_aa: CASSDLPGGSRTDTQYF; cdr3_nt: TGTGCCAGCAGTGACCTACCAGGGGGGAGCCGCACAGATACGCAGTATTTT
clone_size: -; d_call: -; v_call: TRBV3-1/TRBV3-2; j_call: TRBJ1-1; cdr3_aa: CASSQVPYIQGRFGSAFF; cdr3_nt: TGTGCCAGCAGCCAAGTGCCCTATATACAGGGTCGATTCGGGTCAGCTTTCTTT
clone_size: -; d_call: -; v_call: TRBV5-1; j_call: TRBJ1-2; cdr3_aa: CASRFRVLERLEDGYTF; cdr3_nt: TGCGCCAGCAGATTCAGGGTACTCGAAAGGTTAGAGGATGGCTACACCTTC
clone_size: -; d_call: -; v_call: TRBV14; j_call: TRBJ1-1; cdr3_aa: CASSQEQGSLTEAFF; cdr3_nt: TGTGCCAGCAGCCAAGAGCAGGGGAGTCTTACTGAAGCTTTCTTT
clone_size: -; d_call: -; v_call: TRBV18; j_call: TRBJ1-4; cdr3_aa: CASSSGHGDNEKLFF; cdr3_nt: TGTGCCAGCTCAAGCGGACACGGAGACAATGAAAAACTGTTTTTT
clone_size: -; d_call: TRBD2; v_call: TRBV11-1; j_call: TRBJ2-1; cdr3_aa: CASSLGGRADEQFF; cdr3_nt: TGTGCCAGCAGCTTAGGCGGGAGGGCGGATGAGCAGTTCTTC
clone_size: -; d_call: TRBD1; v_call: TRBV19; j_call: TRBJ1-1; cdr3_aa: CASSVRDRPNTEAFF; cdr3_nt: TGTGCCAGTAGTGTCCGGGACAGGCCGAACACTGAAGCTTTCTTT
clone_size: -; d_call: -; v_call: TRBV28; j_call: TRBJ1-2; cdr3_aa: CASSLRQPNGYTF; cdr3_nt: TGTGCCAGCAGTTTAAGGCAACCCAATGGCTACACCTTC